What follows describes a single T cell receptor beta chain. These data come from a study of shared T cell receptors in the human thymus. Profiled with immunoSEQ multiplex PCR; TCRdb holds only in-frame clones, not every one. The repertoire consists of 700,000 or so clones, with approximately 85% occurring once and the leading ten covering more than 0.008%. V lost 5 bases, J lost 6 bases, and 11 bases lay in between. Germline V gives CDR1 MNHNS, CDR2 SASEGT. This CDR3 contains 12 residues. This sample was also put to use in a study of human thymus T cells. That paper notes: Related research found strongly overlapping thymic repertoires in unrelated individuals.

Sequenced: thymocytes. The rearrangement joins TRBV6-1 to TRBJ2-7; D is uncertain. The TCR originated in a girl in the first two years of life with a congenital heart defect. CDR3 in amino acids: CASSPIGLEQYF. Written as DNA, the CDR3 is TGTGCCAGCAGTCCCATTGGCCTCGAGCAGTACTTC.